The source of this T cell receptor (beta chain) is a study of blood T cell repertoires in COVID-19. Background on the study: Specimens from acute and convalescent COVID-19 originated in the United States, Italy and Spain. Nucleic acid was either cDNA or gDNA, and it came from T cells, B-cell-depleted T cells, or PBMCs.

Germline CDR1 SQVTM, CDR2 ANQGSEA. The germline V and J ends were trimmed by 2 bases and 4 bases, with 15 bases remaining between them. The CDR3 is 15 amino acids. In the authors' methods: Amplification from reference gene primers served as the basis for estimated nucleated cell counts. Using immunoSEQ multiplex PCR, the repertoire was profiled, and TCRdb retains in-frame clones only, with some absent. V, J and clone size derive from that table, while D and trimming were established from the DNA sequence. The sample includes roughly 230,000 clones, about 88% seen only once; the top ten take around 0.96%.

The TCR was taken from a man aged 35 to 55 with acute or convalescent COVID-19. The chain carries TRBV29-1 and TRBJ2-1; TRBD1 is a possible D gene (6 bases). The sequenced sample consisted of peripheral blood. The CDR3 here is CSVERALGAYNEQFF. The CDR3 DNA reads TGCAGCGTTGAAAGGGCACTGGGGGCTTACAATGAGCAGTTCTTC.